Listed here are 8 T cell receptor beta chains from one sample, sequenced in a study of PD-L1 blockade in urothelial cancer. The protocol was immunoSEQ multiplex PCR, while the TCRdb copy is restricted to in-frame clones and leaves out a portion. The top ten hold approximately 2% of the sample, which has around 100,000 clones, over 75% seen once. Indicated time point: pretreatment peripheral blood. Sequencing used PBMCs, obtained around atezolizumab (anti-PD-L1) treatment. The receptors originated from a man between 60 and 70 years old with urothelial cancer.

CDR3 nucleotide sequence: TGTGCCAGTAGTGTCTCAGGGGAAACTGGAAACACCATATATTTT. Its protein product is CASSVSGETGNTIYF. The chain carries TRBV19 and TRBJ1-3, with TRBD1 as a possible D gene (6 bases). V was cut by 5 bases and J by 2 bases, with 13 bases left in between. Germline assignment: CDR1 LNHDA and CDR2 SQIVND (reference sequence). CDR3 length equals 15 residues. Full variable domain (missing parts from reference TRBV19 and TRBJ1-3): DGGITQSPKYLFRKEGQNVTLSCEQNLNHDAMYWYRQDPGQGLRLIYYSQIVNDFQKGDIAEGYSVSREKKESFPLTVTSAQKNPTAFYLCASSVSGETGNTIYFGEGSWLTVV.

The CDR3 nucleotides read TGTGCCAGCAGTTCCCCGGGACTAGCGGCCAGCTCCTACGAGCAGTACTTC. Its translation: CASSSPGLAASSYEQYF. The rearrangement links TRBV28 to TRBJ2-7; the match to TRBD2 covers 11 bases. Germline loops: CDR1 MDHEN, CDR2 SYDVKM. This CDR3 region has 17 residues. V shed 4 bases, J shed 0 bases, and the junction held 8 bases outside the gene matches.

This clone appeared once. The chain couples TRBV6-5 to TRBJ2-7; 10 bases align to TRBD1. This CDR3 spans 16 amino acids. The J segment lost 0 bases and the V segment lost 2 bases, leaving 4 bases of the junction unmatched. In germline, CDR1 is MNHEY, CDR2 SVGAGI. The CDR3 DNA sequence: TGTGCCAGCAGTTACGTAGGGGACAGGGGCTCCTACGAGCAGTACTTC. It specifies CASSYVGDRGSYEQYF.

The V call is TRBV28, the J call TRBJ1-1; maybe TRBD1 (5 bases). CDR3 size: 14 residues. V was pared by 7 bases and J by 1 base, with 13 bases between. CDR1 and CDR2 (germline): MDHEN, SYDVKM. CDR3: CASMGGRANTEAFF. The DNA of the CDR3 is TGTGCCAGCATGGGGGGACGGGCGAACACTGAAGCTTTCTTT.

The rearrangement joins TRBV5-1 to TRBJ1-1, with D tentatively TRBD1 (5 bases). Trimming cost V 6 bases and J 4 bases, with 10 bases left between them. CDR3 length: 12 residues. Germline CDR1 reads SGHRS; CDR2 reads YFSETQ. The CDR3 nucleotides are TGCGCCAGCACGGGGGAGGCCACTGAAGCTTTCTTT. Translating gives CASTGEATEAFF.

The chain recombines TRBV7-2 with TRBJ2-5; D possibly corresponds to TRBD1 (5 bases). Germline V gene sequence: CDR1 SGHTA, CDR2 FQGNSA. V lost 3 bases to trimming and J lost 6 bases, with 11 bases between them. The CDR3 is 13 residues long. The CDR3 DNA reads TGTGCCAGCAGCTTGGGGCAAGTAAAGACCCAGTACTTC. Protein sequence: CASSLGQVKTQYF.

The J gene is TRBJ2-7, the V gene TRBV11-3, with 9 nucleotides matching TRBD1. The ends lost 1 base at V and 3 bases at J; junction bases unmatched: 7. CDR3 length equals 16 residues. The germline gives CDR1 SGHNT, CDR2 YENEEA. The CDR3 bases are TGTGCCAGCAGCTTAGTAGGTGGACAGGGGTACTACGAGCAGTACTTC. Its protein is CASSLVGGQGYYEQYF.

The gene calls are TRBV5-1 and TRBJ2-3; TRBD1 is a possible D gene (5 bases). The ends were cut back, 0 bases at V and 5 bases at J, with 10 bases in the middle. Germline-derived CDR1 and CDR2 are SGHRS and YFSETQ. The CDR3 has 14 residues. Here the CDR3 reads CASSLGRVGDTQYF. The CDR3 coding sequence is TGCGCCAGCAGCTTGGGCAGGGTGGGAGATACGCAGTATTTT.